This TCR beta chain was obtained from a study of blood T cell repertoires in COVID-19. Across the whole study: Collection of acute and convalescent COVID-19 samples took place in the United States, Italy and Spain. The cDNA or gDNA used as material had been derived from T cells, B-cell-depleted T cells, or PBMCs.

As to this clone: This sample also contains other DNA sequences that code for the same CDR3.

The CDR3 runs to 14 residues. The V end lost 0 bases, the J end lost 2 bases, and 7 bases lay between the germline ends. Germline V gives CDR1 SGDLS, CDR2 YYNGEE. The authors' processing: Amplification of reference gene primers was used by the study to estimate nucleated cell counts. Data came from immunoSEQ multiplex PCR; TCRdb stores just in-frame clones and leaves some out. The DNA gave D and trimming, while V, J and clone size come from that table. Of fewer than 80,000 clones listed, roughly 76% are singletons. The sequence was collected from a human donor in a cohort sampled during active COVID-19. Sequencing was performed on peripheral blood. The V gene is TRBV9, the J gene TRBJ2-3, with a weak D call TRBD1 (5 bases). CDR3 sequence reads: CASSVAGYTDTQYF. CDR3 DNA: TGTGCCAGCAGCGTAGCAGGGTACACAGATACGCAGTATTTT.